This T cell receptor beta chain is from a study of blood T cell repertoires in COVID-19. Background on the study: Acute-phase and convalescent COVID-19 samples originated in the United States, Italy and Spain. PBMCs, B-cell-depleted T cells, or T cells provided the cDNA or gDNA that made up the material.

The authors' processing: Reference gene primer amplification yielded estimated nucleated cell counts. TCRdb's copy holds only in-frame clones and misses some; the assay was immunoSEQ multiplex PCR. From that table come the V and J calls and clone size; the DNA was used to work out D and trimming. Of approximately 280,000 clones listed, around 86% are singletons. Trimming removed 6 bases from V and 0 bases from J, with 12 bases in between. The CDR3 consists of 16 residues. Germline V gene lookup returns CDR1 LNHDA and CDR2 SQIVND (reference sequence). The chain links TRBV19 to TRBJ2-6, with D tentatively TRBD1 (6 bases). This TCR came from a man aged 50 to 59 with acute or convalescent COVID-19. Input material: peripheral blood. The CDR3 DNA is TGTGCCAGTAGGCTACAGGGTTCCTCTGGGGCCAACGTCCTGACTTTC. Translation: CASRLQGSSGANVLTF. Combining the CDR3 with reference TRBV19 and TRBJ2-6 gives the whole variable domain DGGITQSPKYLFRKEGQNVTLSCEQNLNHDAMYWYRQDPGQGLRLIYYSQIVNDFQKGDIAEGYSVSREKKESFPLTVTSAQKNPTAFYLCASRLQGSSGANVLTFGAGSRLTVL.